This T cell receptor beta chain was identified in a study of shared clonotypes between healthy human individuals. Study-level points and caveats: Inspection by rarefaction showed sorted-subset sequencing to be incomplete despite large depth. Among several donors, approximately 5% of naive CD4 clonotypes were found in common.

The protocol was immunoSEQ multiplex PCR, while the TCRdb copy is restricted to in-frame clones and leaves out a portion. The repertoire holds about 2.4 million clones, roughly nine tenths seen once, with around 0.15% in the top ten. Concerning this clone: No antigen is known for it. Relative to the germline gene, one junction end is altered; a read error may explain this.

CDR1 is SSHAT and CDR2 is FNYEAQ in the germline V gene (reference sequence). The CDR3 is made up of 18 amino acids. The TCR sequence derives from a man younger than 35 in good health. Sequences were obtained from naive CD4+ T cells sorted from blood. Sample subset: CD45RA+ positively selected. V is TRBV7-7 and J is TRBJ2-5, with D maybe TRBD1 (7 bases). CDR3: CASSLGGTAWAGGETQYF. CDR3 DNA sequence: TGTGCTAGCAGCTTAGGAGGGACAGCATGGGCAGGGGGAGAGACCCAGTACTTC.